This entry features one T cell receptor beta chain sequence. The sample belongs to a study of T cell responses to AZD1222 COVID-19 vaccine. Clones were sequenced by immunoSEQ multiplex PCR, and TCRdb holds only the in-frame ones, with some missing. Of over 110,000 clones in the sample, 92% were seen once. The source of this sequence is an adult who received the AZD1222 COVID-19 vaccine. This specimen consisted of peripheral blood, obtained 28 days after the second AZD1222 dose.

DNA of the CDR3: TGTGCCATCAGGCCCGGACAGATGAACACTGAAGCTTTCTTT. Translation gives CAIRPGQMNTEAFF. The gene calls are TRBV10-3 and TRBJ1-1; weak D call: TRBD1 (6 bases). This CDR3 has 14 amino acids. The ends were cut back, 6 bases at V and 0 bases at J, with 11 bases in the middle. Germline loops: CDR1 ENHRY, CDR2 SYGVKD.